This TCR beta chain was retrieved from a study of T cell changes during pregnancy in multiple sclerosis. This CDR3 is built from 15 residues. Germline V gene data show CDR1 as PRHDT and CDR2 as FYEKMQ (reference sequence). Trimming cost V 3 bases and J 3 bases; bases outside gene matches: 2. Sequenced by immunoSEQ multiplex PCR; TCRdb stores in-frame clones only, minus some. In the table there are 25,000 to 35,000 clones, about 88% of which are singletons. The clonotype was recovered from a female donor with multiple sclerosis, enrolled in a pregnancy study. The sequences come from CD8+ T cells from peripheral blood mononuclear cells, collected in the second trimester of pregnancy. The gene calls are TRBV13 and TRBJ2-7; 13 bases match TRBD2. CDR3 nucleotide sequence: TGTGCCAGCAGCTTCCGGACTAGCGGGGGCTACGAGCAGTACTTC. As protein: CASSFRTSGGYEQYF. Variable domain in full (rest from reference TRBV13 and TRBJ2-7): AAGVIQSPRHLIKEKRETATLKCYPIPRHDTVYWYQQGPGQDPQFLISFYEKMQSDKGSIPDRFSAQQFSDYHSELNMSSLELGDSALYFCASSFRTSGGYEQYFGPGTRLTVT.